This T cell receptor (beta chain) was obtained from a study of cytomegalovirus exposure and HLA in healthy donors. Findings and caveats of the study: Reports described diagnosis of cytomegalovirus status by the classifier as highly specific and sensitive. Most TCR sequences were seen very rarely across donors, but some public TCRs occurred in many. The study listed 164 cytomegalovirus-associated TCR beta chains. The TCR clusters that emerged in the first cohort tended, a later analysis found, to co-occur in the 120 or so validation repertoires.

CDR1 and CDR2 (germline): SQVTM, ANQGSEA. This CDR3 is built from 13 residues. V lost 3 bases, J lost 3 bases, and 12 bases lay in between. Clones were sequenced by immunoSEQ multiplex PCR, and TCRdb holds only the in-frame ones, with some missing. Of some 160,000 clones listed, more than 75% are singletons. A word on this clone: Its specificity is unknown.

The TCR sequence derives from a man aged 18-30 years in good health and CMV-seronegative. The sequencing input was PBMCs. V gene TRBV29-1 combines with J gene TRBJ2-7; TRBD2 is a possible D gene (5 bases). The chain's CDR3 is CSVEGTAVYEQYF. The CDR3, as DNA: TGCAGCGTTGAGGGCACAGCGGTCTACGAGCAGTACTTC.